These T cell receptor beta chains were read from a single sample in a study of post-analysis software for immune sequencing data. TCRdb fed the PCR reads into MiXCR, producing one record per CDR3 protein. The table records 600,000 to 750,000 distinct CDR3 sequences, 59% of them present only once. The sample taken for sequencing was blood. The receptors originated from a girl under 10 years old with multiple sclerosis. Both conserved end residues are part of each CDR3. D genes are given only for firm matches. Clone size is stated in some rows and not others, as once, few, many or a class when expanded.

V: TRBV3-1
J: TRBJ1-2
size: .
D: .
CDR3: CASSRGTPSSYGYTF
DNA: TGTGCCAGCAGCCGCGGGACACCATCTAGCTATGGCTACACCTTC

V: TRBV7-9
J: TRBJ1-5
size: .
D: TRBD1
CDR3: CASSLEGAVPTNQPQHF
DNA: TGTGCCAGCAGCTTAGAGGGGGCAGTCCCAACCAATCAGCCCCAGCATTTT

V: TRBV14
J: TRBJ2-6
size: .
D: TRBD2
CDR3: CASSTGLAGGTSKSGANVLTF
DNA: TGTGCCAGCAGCACCGGACTAGCGGGGGGTACGTCGAAATCTGGGGCCAACGTCCTGACTTTC

V: TRBV20-1
J: TRBJ2-7
size: .
D: .
CDR3: CSASPGQTSYEQYF
DNA: TGCAGTGCTAGCCCCGGACAGACCTCCTACGAGCAGTACTTC

V: TRBV10-3
J: TRBJ2-7
size: few
D: TRBD2
CDR3: CAISAGNGLAGSYEQYF
DNA: TGTGCCATCAGTGCTGGAAACGGACTAGCGGGCTCCTACGAGCAGTACTTC

V: TRBV5-1
J: TRBJ2-1
size: few
D: .
CDR3: CASSFAAGHAYNEQFF
DNA: TGCGCCAGCAGCTTCGCCGCGGGTCACGCTTACAATGAGCAGTTCTTC

V: TRBV20-1
J: TRBJ1-2
size: .
D: .
CDR3: CSARVQANYGYTF
DNA: TGCAGTGCTAGAGTCCAAGCTAACTATGGCTACACCTTC

V: TRBV5-6
J: TRBJ2-7
size: .
D: TRBD2
CDR3: CASSFTSGDRGEQYF
DNA: TGTGCCAGCAGCTTCACTAGCGGGGATAGGGGCGAGCAGTACTTC

V: TRBV20-1
J: TRBJ1-5
size: .
D: TRBD1
CDR3: CSAREGRTGGNQPQHF
DNA: TGCAGTGCTAGAGAGGGGCGGACAGGGGGCAATCAGCCCCAGCATTTT

V: TRBV11-2
J: TRBJ1-4
size: .
D: .
CDR3: CASSLGVGTNEKLFF
DNA: TGTGCCAGCAGCTTAGGGGTAGGAACTAATGAAAAACTGTTTTTT

V: TRBV6-1
J: TRBJ2-3
size: .
D: .
CDR3: CASRDTGGTDTQYF
DNA: TGTGCCAGCAGAGATACAGGAGGCACAGATACGCAGTATTTT

V: TRBV29-1
J: TRBJ1-2
size: .
D: .
CDR3: CSVERGEPIYGYTF
DNA: TGCAGCGTTGAAAGGGGCGAACCCATTTATGGCTACACCTTC

V: TRBV3-1
J: TRBJ2-2
size: .
D: .
CDR3: CASSQGGSGNTGELFF
DNA: TGTGCCAGCAGCCAAGGGGGTAGCGGGAACACCGGGGAGCTGTTTTTT

V: TRBV5-7
J: TRBJ2-7
size: .
D: TRBD1
CDR3: CASIIRDRRLYEQYF
DNA: TGTGCCAGCATCATCCGGGACAGGAGACTCTACGAGCAGTACTTC

V: TRBV11-3
J: TRBJ2-1
size: .
D: TRBD1
CDR3: CASSSYRGEQDKQFF
DNA: TGTGCCAGCAGCTCCTACAGGGGAGAGCAGGATAAGCAGTTCTTC

V: TRBV7-2
J: TRBJ1-4
size: .
D: TRBD1
CDR3: CASSRQGGPTNEKRFF
DNA: TGTGCCAGCAGCAGACAGGGGGGCCCAACTAATGAAAAACGGTTTTTT

V: TRBV10-1
J: TRBJ1-1
size: .
D: TRBD1
CDR3: CASSVDRGLAEAFF
DNA: TGCGCCAGCAGTGTGGACAGGGGGCTCGCTGAAGCTTTCTTT

V: TRBV29-1
J: TRBJ2-1
size: few
D: TRBD2
CDR3: CSVEPTSVRVYEQFF
DNA: TGCAGCGTTGAACCGACTAGCGTGCGTGTCTATGAGCAGTTCTTC

V: TRBV6-2/TRBV6-3
J: TRBJ2-1
size: .
D: .
CDR3: CASSPDYGGQFF
DNA: TGTGCCAGCAGCCCTGACTATGGAGGGCAGTTCTTC

V: TRBV6-5
J: TRBJ2-1
size: .
D: .
CDR3: CASTPRLNRVSNEQFF
DNA: TGTGCCAGCACTCCCCGACTTAACAGGGTTAGCAATGAGCAGTTCTTC

V: TRBV11-2
J: TRBJ2-3
size: .
D: .
CDR3: CASSHTPGRSSSADTQYF
DNA: TGTGCCAGCAGCCATACTCCCGGCAGGTCCAGCAGCGCAGATACGCAGTATTTT

V: TRBV10-3
J: TRBJ2-7
size: .
D: .
CDR3: CAISPGQAYEQYF
DNA: TGTGCCATCAGTCCGGGACAAGCCTACGAGCAGTACTTC

V: TRBV4-1
J: TRBJ1-2
size: .
D: .
CDR3: CASSQGLQYNGYTF
DNA: TGCGCCAGCAGCCAAGGATTGCAATACAATGGCTACACCTTC

V: TRBV20-1
J: TRBJ2-3
size: once
D: TRBD1
CDR3: CSCETGTTDTQYF
DNA: TGCAGTTGCGAGACAGGGACCACAGATACGCAGTATTTT

V: TRBV5-1
J: TRBJ2-3
size: .
D: .
CDR3: CAGSFEDPGTDTQYF
DNA: TGCGCCGGCAGCTTCGAGGACCCGGGCACAGATACGCAGTATTTT

V: TRBV20-1
J: TRBJ2-7
size: once
D: .
CDR3: CSAMTRTAYEQYF
DNA: TGCAGTGCTATGACCCGGACAGCTTACGAGCAGTACTTC

V: TRBV29-1
J: TRBJ1-2
size: few
D: .
CDR3: CSVETSWFGDGYTF
DNA: TGCAGCGTTGAGACCAGTTGGTTCGGGGATGGCTACACCTTC

V: TRBV6-1
J: TRBJ2-5
size: .
D: .
CDR3: CASRFQGGGEQYF
DNA: TGTGCCAGCAGGTTCCAGGGAGGCGGGGAGCAGTACTTC

V: TRBV29-1
J: TRBJ2-1
size: .
D: .
CDR3: CSVEVGETQFF
DNA: TGCAGCGTTGAGGTGGGGGAGACCCAGTTCTTC

V: TRBV5-1
J: TRBJ2-1
size: .
D: .
CDR3: CASSLGLVHQEQFF
DNA: TGCGCCAGCAGCTTGGGACTAGTCCATCAAGAGCAGTTCTTC

V: TRBV7-9
J: TRBJ1-2
size: .
D: TRBD1
CDR3: CASSLQGAPDGYTF
DNA: TGTGCCAGCAGCTTACAGGGGGCGCCGGATGGCTACACCTTC

V: TRBV10-3
J: TRBJ2-2
size: .
D: .
CDR3: CATRTENTGELFF
DNA: TGTGCCACTAGGACGGAGAACACCGGGGAGCTGTTTTTT

V: TRBV7-8
J: TRBJ2-6
size: .
D: .
CDR3: CASSFPRDRASSGANVLTF
DNA: TGTGCCAGCAGCTTCCCCCGGGACCGGGCCTCCTCTGGGGCCAACGTCCTGACTTTC

V: TRBV7-2
J: TRBJ1-1
size: few
D: .
CDR3: CASSRDTYTGAFF
DNA: TGTGCCAGCAGCCGGGACACTTACACTGGAGCTTTCTTT

V: TRBV29-1
J: TRBJ1-5
size: .
D: .
CDR3: CSVPGGAGQPQHF
DNA: TGCAGCGTTCCGGGGGGCGCGGGTCAGCCCCAGCATTTT

V: TRBV2
J: TRBJ1-4
size: .
D: .
CDR3: CASGTLILQNEKLFF
DNA: TGTGCCAGCGGGACGCTGATCCTTCAAAATGAAAAACTGTTTTTT

V: TRBV20-1
J: TRBJ2-1
size: .
D: TRBD2
CDR3: CSARDPGLAVYNEQFF
DNA: TGCAGTGCTAGAGATCCGGGACTAGCGGTTTACAATGAGCAGTTCTTC

V: TRBV12-3/TRBV12-4
J: TRBJ2-1
size: .
D: .
CDR3: CANSMAGTASYEQFF
DNA: TGTGCCAACAGTATGGCCGGGACCGCTAGCTATGAGCAGTTCTTC

V: TRBV3-1
J: TRBJ2-3
size: .
D: TRBD2
CDR3: CASSQDSEREDTDTQYF
DNA: TGTGCCAGCAGCCAAGATTCCGAGCGGGAGGACACAGATACGCAGTATTTT